This record covers a single T cell receptor beta chain. Its cognate antigen is unknown. Amplification used 60 Vbeta primers and 13 Jbeta primers. The data were produced by immunoSEQ multiplex PCR, yet TCRdb's version contains in-frame clones alone and is incomplete. This sample has around 210,000 clones, with 75% to 90% found just once. This specimen belongs to a study of cytomegalovirus exposure and HLA in healthy donors. Study outcomes and limitations: Association with HLA alleles at 0.05 false discovery rate was found for 15,000 to 20,000 TCR beta sequences in a later analysis. Cytomegalovirus association was assigned to approximately 160 TCR beta chains.

This TCR was recovered from a woman in her thirties or forties in good health and CMV-seronegative. The sample was PBMCs.

CDR3 residues: CASSSVGRGGYTF. Here the CDR3 DNA reads TGTGCCAGCAGCTCGGTCGGGCGGGGTGGCTACACCTTC. This chain links TRBV5-5 with TRBJ1-2; the D is unclear. This CDR3 spans 13 amino acids. Trimming stripped 3 bases from V and 7 bases from J, with 13 bases between. Germline assignment: CDR1 SGHKS and CDR2 YYEKEE (reference sequence).